This record concerns one T cell receptor (beta chain) sequence. Its antigen is not yet known. Within one base of it there is no much larger clone, and no base qualities were kept. The source of the sample is a study of cytomegalovirus exposure and HLA in healthy donors (dated by TCRdb to 2016 to 2017). About the investigation overall: According to an earlier analysis of around 600 of the donors, roughly 180 million T cells yielded 90 million to 130 million unique TCR beta sequences and less than 300 Gb of sequence data. The number of typed donors differed by locus: about 620-640 for A, B, C, DRB1 and DQB1; 522 for DQA1; some 590 for DPA1; and around 470 for DPB1. Donor age, sex, ethnicity and CMV serostatus were compiled together with the repertoire data. In a later genetic analysis, genome-wide SNP genotypes for about three fifths of the roughly 670 donors were used, and that subset was treated as a discovery cohort. The study was designed to test whether signatures of past pathogen exposure could be identified by cataloging public T cell receptors. The later analysis used no new phenotypic data to find candidate immune exposures, relying instead on TCR beta sequences and their occurrence across donors. An earlier analysis of a few hundred of the donors applied high-throughput TCR beta sequencing to assess whether each TCR beta V gene segment acted as functional or pseudogenic. Among 398 genotyped donors of the cohort, an average of about 240,000 unique TCR beta nucleotide sequences were sequenced per donor, around 18% of them non-productive. Besides the first cohort of 666 subjects, a separate validation cohort made up of 120 or so different subjects was used. About 280 gigabases of sequencing data and some 85 million unique TCR sequences were included in an early release covering about 600 HLA-typed donors. To study patterns of TCR occurrence, a later analysis re-analyzed previously published TCR beta repertoires from 500 to 850 donors and added high-resolution HLA genotyping. Both class I and class II loci were covered by HLA typing, at four-digit resolution. Every repertoire in the discovery cohort had been generated on one and the same sequencing platform. Among the approximately 430 genotyped donors, around 81% belonged to the genetic ancestry cluster associated with self-reported Caucasian donors. High-throughput TCR immunosequencing, statistical association of individual TCRs with disease status, and machine learning were combined to predict cytomegalovirus infection status. The T cell repertoires of 550 to 850 subjects were profiled by immunosequencing and related to cytomegalovirus serostatus. Four or five DR-DQ haplotypes were handled as single units for association and clustering because linkage in the cohort was strong.

In total, around 600 healthy bone marrow donors made up the cohort. At the time of sampling, all cohort members were nominally healthy, though unrecorded immune exposures were likely present. The donor was CMV seropositive and belonged to the group of 250 to 300 seropositive cohort members. A peripheral blood sample was provided by each donor, and peripheral blood mononuclear cells were used for TCR beta sequencing. The Qiagen DNeasy Blood Extraction Kit was used to extract genomic DNA from the blood cell samples. CDR3 length: 15 amino acids, cysteine to phenylalanine. The retained sequence is limited to the CDR3, 45 bases, with the frame set at the first base. The junction carries 12 bases between V and J, which are trimmed by 3 bases and 1 base respectively. Libraries were prepared through the immunoSEQ multiplex PCR assay. A mixture of 60 forward primers for TCR Vbeta segments and 13 reverse primers for TCR Jbeta segments was used in the multiplex PCR. The CDR3 region of rearranged TCR beta genes was amplified from genomic DNA by a multiplex PCR assay. On the Illumina HiSeq System, the amplified TCR beta libraries were sequenced as 87-base-pair reads. Under the source paper's analysis protocol: Across the 670 or so repertoires, a later analysis counted approximately 75 million unique TCR beta chains, roughly 11 million of which were shared by at least two donors. To remove PCR and sequencing errors, raw reads were error-corrected and collapsed into unique sequences using a nearest-neighbor algorithm that merged closely related sequences. Alignment of CDR3 sequences to IMGT reference sequences was used to assign V, D and J gene segments. For a sequence to be retained, a match of at least six nucleotides to both a V gene segment and a J gene segment was required. Rearrangements were classified as productive when the CDR3 lacked stop codons and remained in frame with V and J, and all other rearrangements were classified as non-productive. CDR3 was defined by IMGT convention, running from the second conserved V-encoded cysteine to the conserved J-encoded phenylalanine. The earlier analysis of about 590 of the donors excluded sequences that lacked an unambiguous match to a single V gene segment. An earlier analysis of 587 of the donors classified V segments as functional when productive rearrangements were above 56.7% and as segregating when the standard deviation between donors was above 5%. A statistical classification framework was built for diagnosing cytomegalovirus status from the catalog of TCR beta chain sequences. In a later analysis, TCR nucleotide sequences were compared against IMGT/GENE-DB human TR gene sequences so that V and J genes could be assigned. In a later analysis, CDR3 sequences and most-parsimonious VDJ recombination scenarios were assigned using the TCRdist pipeline. In a later analysis, each TCR beta chain was defined by its CDR3 amino acid sequence together with its V-gene family, and reads without a unique V-gene family were excluded. To address suspected cross-contamination and a sequencing artifact, a later analysis removed roughly 640 highly shared, low-generation-probability nucleotide sequences. For each public chain, a later analysis derived a clonal expansion index from normalized ranks of inferred template counts within each repertoire. A later analysis computed generation probabilities with a VDJ recombination model fitted to out-of-frame rearrangements, and checked the results against IGoR. In a later analysis, TCR-TCR, TCR-HLA and TCR-CMV co-occurrence was scored with hypergeometric tests, and a repertoire-size bias correction was applied to TCR pairs. False discovery rates were estimated in a later analysis by permuting HLA or CMV assignments 20 times. In a later analysis, co-occurring TCRs were grouped using DBSCAN, with TCRdist sequence similarity added in when clustering inside HLA-allele-positive subsets. Repertoires with fewer than 30,000 or more than 120,000 public chains were left out of co-occurrence clustering, as were five repertoires with anomalous nucleotide sharing. TCRdb obtained this table from immuneACCESS and retained in-frame rearrangements with V and J assigned. These tables miss some clones; where compared with another copy, unresolved V genes account for less than half of the shortfall, and the remainder is unexplained. V and J calls and clone size follow that table, whereas D and trimming were derived from the DNA. The sample yields about 120,000 clones; over 60% were counted once. In total, the top ten clones hold about 5.8% of the sample.

General study outcomes and caveats: This cohort had only TCR beta chains sequenced, and the lack of alpha or paired-chain data limited which features could be detected. Compared with equally common non-associated chains, HLA-associated TCR beta chains in a later analysis were more clonally expanded and had lower generation probabilities. In vitro tests confirmed that a few of the cytomegalovirus-associated TCR beta chains recognize cytomegalovirus antigens. About 17 rarely observed V segments, including chromosome 9 orphons, were excluded from the earlier analysis of almost 600 of the donors because counts were too low. Correlated functional status among segregating V segments might be attributable to linkage disequilibrium, but an unknown experimental factor could not be ruled out. In both the original and validation cohorts, the classifier was reported to diagnose cytomegalovirus status with high specificity and sensitivity. A further reported finding was that TCR beta sequences accurately predicted the HLA-A and HLA-B alleles for most subjects in the first cohort. Because some donors lacked HLA typing at each locus, the association tests relied only on the typed subset. A cluster of highly shared sequence variants was judged likely to be a technical artifact of the sequencing pipeline. The 87-base-pair reads could not distinguish some IMGT-functional V segments, including TRBV6-2 and TRBV6-3, so those segments were excluded. Most CMV-associated TCR beta chains appeared to be HLA-restricted in a later analysis, and the HLA associations seemed to be driven largely by CMV exposure. Most TCR sequences were seen in very few donors, while some public TCRs were found in many individuals. The only immune exposure information available for the cohort was CMV serostatus. In a later analysis, the rate of TCR association differed among HLA loci, with DRB1 alleles having the most associated TCRs and HLA-C alleles having the fewest. According to a later genetic analysis, donors in an Asian-associated ancestry cluster had fewer N-insertions in productive TCRs than the approximately 610-donor mean. A later analysis associated about 17,000 TCR beta sequences with specific HLA alleles at a false discovery rate of 0.05. A later analysis reported that several top co-occurrence clusters appeared linked to parvovirus B19, influenza, CMV and Epstein-Barr virus. The study gave a list of more than 150 TCR beta chains associated with cytomegalovirus. Assigning TCR associations to individual alleles was difficult when HLA alleles, especially DR and DQ, strongly co-occurred. The authors suggested that the approach could potentially be generalized to other disease states and immunological phenotypes. Broadly in line with IMGT annotations, most TCR beta V segments showed up in productive rearrangements about 87% or about 30% of the time in an earlier analysis of about 500 of the donors. V-gene and J-gene trimming of TCR beta chains was associated with a missense DCLRE1C variant in a later genetic analysis, and the association was replicated in an independent cohort. The presence/absence analyses assumed that sequencing depth was roughly uniform across donors, and that assumption may not be true.

The sequence was collected from a man between 18 and 35 years old in good health and CMV-seropositive. Sequencing was performed on PBMCs. The chain is encoded by TRBV23-1 joined to TRBJ2-5; the D gene is possibly TRBD1, with 7 bases matching. TRBV23-1 is treated as an ORF (open reading frame) with a function not yet certain. The nucleotide sequence reads as follows: TGCGCCAGCAGTCAGGGCAGGGGGGCCCAAGAGACCCAGTACTTC. Translated, this gives CASSQGRGAQETQYF.